The entry below gives a single TCR beta chain sequence along with its context. What it binds is unknown. Researchers divided each subset's genomic DNA evenly across several immunoSEQ plates. Only in-frame clones appear in the TCRdb table, and some are missing; sequencing was by immunoSEQ multiplex PCR. The sample has 2.3 million or so clones, more than 80% seen once. These data come from a study of shared clonotypes between healthy human individuals. Notes on the study in general: Compared with memory subsets, naive subsets generally had larger estimated richness.

This CDR3 comprises 14 residues. Trimming shortened V by 4 bases and J by 1 base, and 10 bases separated the two germline ends. In germline, CDR1 is SQVTM, CDR2 ANQGSEA. The sample taken for sequencing was naive CD4+ T cells from PBMCs. Described subset: CD45RA+ positively selected. The chain links TRBV29-1 to TRBJ2-2, with D uncertain. The TCR originated in a man between 18 and 35 years old in good health. Some clones in this sample may be carry-over from other donors' samples. The CDR3 sequence: CSVVHSKNTGELFF. CDR3 bases: TGCAGCGTTGTTCACAGCAAGAACACCGGGGAGCTGTTTTTT.